These T cell receptor beta chains were read from a single sample in a study of OX40 agonist ivuxolimab in advanced cancers. Using immunoSEQ multiplex PCR, the repertoire was profiled, and TCRdb retains in-frame clones only, with some absent. The table shows about 47,000 clones, with around 80% occurring only once. The sequencing here drew on CD4+ or CD8+ T cells sorted from blood, taken in a trial of the OX40 agonist ivuxolimab. The receptors here all came from an adult with an advanced solid tumor such as melanoma, head and neck, liver or kidney cancer. Each CDR3 is given with its conserved first and last residue. The order of the fields is clone size, D gene, J gene, V gene, CDR3 DNA, CDR3 protein. D genes are given only for firm matches. Some rows have no size entry. The others give once, few or many, or a class for an expanded clone.

- - TRBJ1-5 TRBV29-1 TGCAGCGTCACTGAGGGTTCAGGAGGTAATCAGCCCCAGCATTTT CSVTEGSGGNQPQHF
- TRBD2 TRBJ2-7 TRBV5-1 TGCGCCAGCAGCCCCGTAGCTAGCGGTCTATACGAGCAGTACTTC CASSPVASGLYEQYF
- - TRBJ2-7 TRBV5-1 TGCGCCAGCAGCCCGCCAACCGACGGGGCGGGCTACGAGCAGTACTTC CASSPPTDGAGYEQYF
- TRBD1 TRBJ2-5 TRBV7-8 TGTGCCAGCAGCTCCGACAGGGGGCTCAGTGAGACCCAGTACTTC CASSSDRGLSETQYF
- - TRBJ2-5 TRBV28 TGTGCCAGCAGTTTTATTTCTAGCGCCGGGACCCAGTACTTC CASSFISSAGTQYF
- - TRBJ2-6 TRBV14 TGTGCCAGCAGCCAAGGGGGCAGGGGCCCGGCTGGGGCCAACGTCCTGACTTTC CASSQGGRGPAGANVLTF
- TRBD2 TRBJ2-7 TRBV6-4 TGTGCCAGCAGTGAACTAGCGGGAGACTCCGAGCAGTACTTC CASSELAGDSEQYF
- - TRBJ2-1 TRBV2 TGTGCCAGCAGTGAAAACAGGTACAATGAGCAGTTCTTC CASSENRYNEQFF
- - TRBJ1-2 TRBV18 TGTGCCAGCGCCCGGGGAGGGGAGTTTGGCTACACCTTC CASARGGEFGYTF
- - TRBJ1-2 TRBV19 TGTGCCAGTAGTATAGATCCGCCAATGACTTATGGCTACACCTTC CASSIDPPMTYGYTF
few - TRBJ1-2 TRBV6-6 TGTGCCAGCAGCTTAACGGGGAGGGGCTACACCTTC CASSLTGRGYTF
- - TRBJ2-7 TRBV27 TGTGCCAGCAGTTTCTCAATGGGCCCCTACGAGCAGTACTTC CASSFSMGPYEQYF
- - TRBJ2-3 TRBV19 TGTGCCAGTAGTATGAGGGTAGGGTTCACAGATACGCAGTATTTT CASSMRVGFTDTQYF
medium-sized - TRBJ1-1 TRBV9 TGTGCCAGCAGCGTAGTGGCGAACACTGAAGCTTTCTTT CASSVVANTEAFF
- - TRBJ2-1 TRBV11-1 TGTGCCAGCAGCTCCCGTGGGCGACAGTTCTTC CASSSRGRQFF
- - TRBJ1-3 TRBV6-5 TGTGCCAGCAGCGACCGGGGAAACACCATATATTTT CASSDRGNTIYF
- TRBD2 TRBJ2-3 TRBV7-2 TGTGCCAGCTTAGCGGGAGTAGCAGATACGCAGTATTTT CASLAGVADTQYF
- - TRBJ1-1 TRBV27 TGTGCCAGCATGATCGGGGGCTTGAACACTGAAGCTTTCTTT CASMIGGLNTEAFF
- TRBD2 TRBJ2-7 TRBV5-1 TGCGCCAGCAGCTGGGCTCCCTCCAGCGGGAGGGGAGAAGAGGAGCAGTACTTC CASSWAPSSGRGEEEQYF
- - TRBJ1-5 TRBV27 TGTGCCAGCAGTTTTGCAAATCAGCCCCAGCATTTT CASSFANQPQHF
- - TRBJ1-4 TRBV5-4 TGTGCATACACGGGGGAAAAACTGTTTTTT CAYTGEKLFF
- TRBD2 TRBJ2-3 TRBV19 TGTGCCAGTAAGCAGCTAGCGGAAGGCACAGATACGCAGTATTTT CASKQLAEGTDTQYF
- TRBD2 TRBJ2-7 TRBV9 TGTGCCAGCAGCGTAGGGACTAGCGGGAGTTACGAGCAGTACTTC CASSVGTSGSYEQYF
- - TRBJ1-2 TRBV6-1 TGTGCCAGCAGTGAAGCCATAGAGGATGGCTACACCTTC CASSEAIEDGYTF
- - TRBJ2-3 TRBV5-4 TGTGCCAGCAGCTTGGGATCTTACCCGCCCACAGATACGCAGTATTTT CASSLGSYPPTDTQYF
- TRBD2 TRBJ2-3 TRBV28 TGTGCCAGCAGTCTGAGGACTAGCGGGACAAGCACAGATACGCAGTATTTT CASSLRTSGTSTDTQYF
- - TRBJ2-7 TRBV28 TGTGCCGCGGGTCGTGGCACGTTAGCCGGTACCGCGTACGAGCAGTACTTC CAAGRGTLAGTAYEQYF
- - TRBJ2-6 TRBV5-4 TGTGCCAGCAGGATGCAGGGTGCTGGGGCCAACGTCCTGACTTTC CASRMQGAGANVLTF
- - TRBJ1-3 TRBV5-6 TGTGCCAGCAGCTTATACGCGACAGACTCTGGAAACACCATATATTTT CASSLYATDSGNTIYF
- - TRBJ2-1 TRBV7-9 TGTGCCAGCAGCTTGGGGGATGAGCAGTTCTTC CASSLGDEQFF
- - TRBJ2-6 TRBV28 TGTGCCAGCAGTTTCGCCGGGACTCTGACTGGGGCCAACGTCCTGACTTTC CASSFAGTLTGANVLTF
once TRBD1 TRBJ2-1 TRBV5-1 TGCGCCAGCAGCACCGGGACAGATTACAATGAGCAGTTCTTC CASSTGTDYNEQFF